The 13 T cell receptor beta chains in this list originate from one sample, sequenced in a study of CD8+ T cells in alopecia areata. Treatment in this sample: oral pan-JAK inhibitor, 5-10 mg twice daily. Reverse transcription of extracted RNA yielded cDNA, which provided the sequencing template. Profiled with immunoSEQ multiplex PCR; TCRdb holds only in-frame clones, not every one. The profile shows 150,000 or so clones, roughly two thirds of them singletons. This specimen was CD4+ T cells sorted from blood, taken at week 4, from a patient treated with tofacitinib. The receptors derive from a human donor with alopecia areata.

The V call is TRBV5-4, the J call TRBJ2-1; 11 bases map to TRBD2. Losses at the gene ends were 4 bases for V and 4 bases for J; bases not matched to a gene: 4. This CDR3 comprises 15 residues. CDR1 and CDR2 (germline): SGHNT, YYREEE (reference sequence). The CDR3: CASSTTSGAYNEQFF. The CDR3 DNA reads TGTGCCAGCAGCACGACTAGCGGGGCATACAATGAGCAGTTCTTC.

This clone was seen once. This CDR3 is also generated by other DNA sequences in the sample. The chain is built from TRBV20-1 and TRBJ2-7; D not certain. Deletions cut 1 base from V and 4 bases from J, with 5 bases between. This CDR3 contains 11 residues. The germline gives CDR1 DFQATT, CDR2 SNEGSKA (reference sequence). The CDR3 DNA is TGCAGTGCTAGAGGGAGTTACGAGCAGTACTTC. Translation gives CSARGSYEQYF.

J is TRBJ2-6 and V is TRBV6-5, with D perhaps TRBD1 or TRBD2 (5 bases each). Trimming pared 2 bases from V and 4 bases from J, leaving 9 bases between. CDR1 is MNHEY, CDR2 SVGAGI, per germline. The CDR3 loop spans 15 amino acids. The CDR3, as DNA: TGTGCCAGCAGTTACGCAGGGAGCGGGGCCAACGTCCTGACTTTC. It encodes CASSYAGSGANVLTF.

The rearrangement uses TRBV7-6 and TRBJ2-5, with D possibly being TRBD1 (5 bases). Trimming pared 4 bases from V and 7 bases from J, leaving 13 bases between. The length of the CDR3 is 13 residues. Looked up from germline, CDR1 is SGHVS and CDR2 is FNYEAQ. CDR3 nucleotide sequence: TGTGCCAGCAGCTCGCTGCAGGGCGCGACCCAGTACTTC. Its protein product is CASSSLQGATQYF.

For the CDR3, the DNA is TGTGCCAGCAGATCCCCTGGGGACACCATATATTTT. Translation gives CASRSPGDTIYF. V usage is TRBV6-6 and J usage is TRBJ1-3; D is uncertain. Trimming pared 6 bases from V and 8 bases from J, leaving 11 bases between. This CDR3 has 12 amino acids. CDR1 and CDR2 from the germline V gene are MNHNY and SVGAGI (reference sequence).

The chain combines TRBV29-1 with TRBJ1-4; TRBD1 matches 8 bases. Germline assignment: CDR1 SQVTM and CDR2 ANQGSEA. This CDR3 contains 15 residues. V shed 1 base, J shed 0 bases, and the junction held 1 base outside the gene matches. CDR3 in DNA: TGCAGCGTTGAAGGACAGGGGACAACTAATGAAAAACTGTTTTTT. Translation: CSVEGQGTTNEKLFF. Combining the CDR3 with reference TRBV29-1 and TRBJ1-4 gives the whole variable domain SAVISQKPSRDICQRGTSLTIQCQVDSQVTMMFWYRQQPGQSLTLIATANQGSEATYESGFVIDKFPISRPNLTFSTLTVSNMSPEDSSIYLCSVEGQGTTNEKLFFGSGTQLSVL.

The chain employs TRBV30 and TRBJ1-2; TRBD1 aligns across 7 bases. Trimming took 0 bases from V and 5 from J; bases not matched to a gene: 9. The CDR3 is 15 amino acids. In germline, CDR1 is GTSNPN, CDR2 SVGIG (reference sequence). The CDR3 coding sequence is TGTGCCTGGAGTGTACGGTCGACAGGGCTTTATGGCTACACCTTC. Translating gives CAWSVRSTGLYGYTF.

The chain carries TRBV9 and TRBJ2-6; no clear D gene. The CDR3 has 13 residues. V lost 5 bases and J lost 0, with 3 bases in between. CDR1 is SGDLS, CDR2 YYNGEE, per germline. The DNA for the CDR3 is TGTGCCAGCAGGGCCTCTGGGGCCAACGTCCTGACTTTC. Amino acid sequence: CASRASGANVLTF. Full variable domain (rest looked up from reference TRBV9 and TRBJ2-6): DSGVTQTPKHLITATGQRVTLRCSPRSGDLSVYWYQQSLDQGLQFLIQYYNGEERAKGNILERFSAQQFPDLHSELNLSSLELGDSALYFCASRASGANVLTFGAGSRLTVL.

The chain recombines TRBV15 with TRBJ1-5, with D perhaps matching TRBD1 (5 bases). Trimming pared 5 bases from V and 6 bases from J, leaving 14 bases between. There are 14 residues in the CDR3. Germline values: CDR1 LNHNV, CDR2 YYDKDF (reference sequence). The CDR3: CATSPRGGGQPQHF. Written as DNA, the CDR3 is TGTGCCACCAGCCCGCGGGGGGGTGGTCAGCCCCAGCATTTT.

V is TRBV6-6 and J is TRBJ1-4; weak D call: TRBD1 (5 bases). Germline CDR1 MNHNY, CDR2 SVGAGI (reference sequence). V was pared by 2 bases and J by 4 bases, with 11 bases between. The CDR3 loop spans 15 amino acids. The CDR3 sequence: CASSYSRGSNEKLFF. CDR3 DNA: TGTGCCAGCAGTTACAGTCGGGGGAGTAATGAAAAACTGTTTTTT.

DNA of the CDR3: TGTGCCAGCAGTTTGTCCCCGGCGGGGGAGACCCAGTACTTC. Translation: CASSLSPAGETQYF. The rearrangement uses TRBV27 and TRBJ2-5, with D possibly being TRBD2 (6 bases). Trimming cost V 3 bases and J 5 bases, with 13 bases left between them. The germline gives CDR1 MNHEY, CDR2 SMNVEV (reference sequence). The CDR3 runs to 14 residues.

The chain has TRBV4-2 and TRBJ1-2, with 8 bases fitting TRBD1. From germline, CDR1 is LGHNA and CDR2 YNFKEQ. V was pared by 3 bases and J by 3 bases, with 3 bases of the junction left unmatched. This CDR3 comprises 14 residues. The CDR3 here is CASSQTTGDYGYTF. CDR3 DNA: TGTGCCAGCAGCCAGACGACAGGGGACTATGGCTACACCTTC.

This clone was recorded a few times. The sample carries other DNA sequences with the same CDR3. This rearrangement joins TRBV9 to TRBJ2-2; D call uncertain. The CDR3 totals 11 residues. Trimming removed 0 bases from V and 8 bases from J, with 2 bases in between. Germline V lookup: CDR1 SGDLS, CDR2 YYNGEE. In DNA, the CDR3 is TGTGCCAGCAGCGTAGCGGGGGAGCTGTTTTTT. The encoded protein is CASSVAGELFF.